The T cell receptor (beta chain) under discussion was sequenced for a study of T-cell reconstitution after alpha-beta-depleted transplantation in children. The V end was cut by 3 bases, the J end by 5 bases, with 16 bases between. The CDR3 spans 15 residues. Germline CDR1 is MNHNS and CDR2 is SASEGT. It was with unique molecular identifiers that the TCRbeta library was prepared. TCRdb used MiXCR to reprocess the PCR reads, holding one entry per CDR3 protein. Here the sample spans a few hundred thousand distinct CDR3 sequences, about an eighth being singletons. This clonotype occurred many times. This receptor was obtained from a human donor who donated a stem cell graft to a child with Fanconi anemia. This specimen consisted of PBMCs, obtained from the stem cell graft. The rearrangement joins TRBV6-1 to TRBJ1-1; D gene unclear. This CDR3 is CASSDERFGRTEAFF. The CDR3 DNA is TGTGCCAGCAGTGACGAGAGGTTCGGACGAACTGAAGCTTTCTTT.